This TCR beta chain was found in a study of blood T cell repertoires in COVID-19. Study details: Collection of acute and convalescent COVID-19 samples took place in the United States, Italy and Spain.

Measured with immunoSEQ multiplex PCR; TCRdb has only the in-frame clones, and not every one. The sample has 150,000 or so clones; around four fifths are singletons. Trimming cost V 2 bases and J 6 bases, with 13 bases left between them. This CDR3 spans 15 amino acids. Germline lookup yields CDR1 KGHDR and CDR2 SFDVKD. The sequence was collected from a woman aged 40 to 49 with active or convalescent COVID-19. V and J are TRBV24-1 and TRBJ1-5; perhaps TRBD1 as D (5 bases). The sequenced sample was peripheral blood. The DNA for the CDR3 is TGTGCCACCAGTGATTCGGGGGACCCAGGTCAGCCCCAGCATTTT. This encodes CATSDSGDPGQPQHF.